The 25 T cell receptor beta chains in this list originate from one sample, sequenced in a study of cytotoxic CD8 clonotypes in ibrutinib-treated CLL. TCRdb keeps only in-frame clones here, not all; method: immunoSEQ multiplex PCR. The sample has fewer than 400,000 clones, roughly 70% seen once. The source material was PBMCs, sampled after 36 months of ibrutinib treatment. The receptors derive from a human donor with chronic lymphocytic leukemia.

This chain links TRBV5-1 with TRBJ2-7; 8 bases are shared with TRBD2. The CDR3 runs 17 residues. After removal of 1 base from V and 0 bases from J, the junction contained 9 bases not matched to a gene. The germline V gene has CDR1 SGHRS and CDR2 YFSETQ. The CDR3: CASSLLPTGGSSYEQYF. CDR3 sequence (DNA): TGCGCCAGCAGCTTGCTTCCTACGGGAGGGAGCTCCTACGAGCAGTACTTC. Full variable domain (outside the CDR3, taken from reference TRBV5-1 and TRBJ2-7): KAGVTQTPRYLIKTRGQQVTLSCSPISGHRSVSWYQQTPGQGLQFLFEYFSETQRNKGNFPGRFSGRQFSNSRSEMNVSTLELGDSALYLCASSLLPTGGSSYEQYFGPGTRLTVT.

The V and J genes are TRBV5-1 and TRBJ2-7; D may match TRBD1 or TRBD2 (5 bases each). The V gene's germline CDR1 is SGHRS and CDR2 YFSETQ. This CDR3 is built from 17 residues. V shed 1 base and J shed 2 bases, with 19 bases lying between them. The CDR3 spells CASSLSGTGTLTYEQYF. The DNA for the CDR3 is TGCGCCAGCAGCTTGTCAGGTACGGGGACCCTAACCTACGAGCAGTACTTC.

The DNA of the CDR3 is TGCAGTGCGGGGGGACCCTATGGCTACACCTTC. This gives the protein CSAGGPYGYTF. The chain uses TRBV20-1 and TRBJ1-2; D may be TRBD1 (5 bases). This CDR3 has 11 amino acids. Trimming pared 6 bases from V and 4 bases from J, leaving 9 bases between. Per the germline V gene, CDR1 is DFQATT and CDR2 is SNEGSKA (reference sequence).

Only one count was recorded for this clone. The chain carries TRBV29-1 and TRBJ2-5; 7 bases line up with TRBD1. V lost 0 bases, J lost 5 bases, and 15 bases stayed unmatched. The CDR3 sequence is 17 residues long. Germline-derived CDR1 and CDR2 are SQVTM and ANQGSEA. Written as DNA, the CDR3 is TGCAGCGTTGAAGACTTCATGACAGGGCCAAGGGTGGAGACCCAGTACTTC. Residues: CSVEDFMTGPRVETQYF.

This clone has just a few counts. This chain connects TRBV10-2 to TRBJ1-5, with D possibly TRBD1 on 6 matching bases. CDR1 and CDR2 from the germline V gene are WSHSY and SAAADI. The length of the CDR3 is 13 residues. Trimming took off 7 bases at V and 5 bases at J, with 12 bases between the two ends. DNA of the CDR3: TGCGCCAGCAAGGACAGCTATTATCAGCCCCAGCATTTT. This translates into CASKDSYYQPQHF.

The J gene is TRBJ1-4, the V gene TRBV27; maybe TRBD1 (5 bases). The V end lost 3 bases, the J end lost 6 bases, and 5 bases lay between the germline ends. The germline V gene has CDR1 MNHEY and CDR2 SMNVEV (reference sequence). CDR3 length equals 12 residues. The CDR3 DNA reads as TGTGCCAGCAGTTTGGGGGATGAAAAACTGTTTTTT. Translation gives CASSLGDEKLFF.

The chain has TRBV10-2 and TRBJ1-2; no definite D call. The CDR3 sequence is 13 residues long. Germline-derived CDR1 and CDR2 are WSHSY and SAAADI. V gave up 8 bases and J gave up 4 bases, with 14 bases separating them. The CDR3 DNA reads as TGCGCCAGCGGGCAAGCTAGGAGCTATGGCTACACCTTC. Translation: CASGQARSYGYTF.

The chain links TRBV6-5 to TRBJ2-7, with unresolved D. CDR3 size: 14 residues. Trimming cost V 4 bases and J 5 bases, with 15 bases left between them. Germline-derived CDR1 and CDR2 are MNHEY and SVGAGI. The CDR3 nucleotides are TGTGCCAGCAGTTTAAGGACGGTCCTGGACGAGCAGTACTTC. The encoded protein is CASSLRTVLDEQYF.

The chain joins TRBV29-1 to TRBJ1-5; TRBD1 might be the D (6 bases). V lost 5 bases, J lost 2 bases, and 10 bases lay in between. Germline assignment: CDR1 SQVTM and CDR2 ANQGSEA. This CDR3 is built from 13 residues. This CDR3 is CSVFAGGNQPQHF. The CDR3 region has the DNA TGCAGCGTTTTTGCAGGGGGCAATCAGCCCCAGCATTTT.

This rearrangement joins TRBV6-5 to TRBJ2-2; D possibly corresponds to TRBD1 (5 bases). The CDR3 consists of 14 residues. Germline V gene lookup returns CDR1 MNHEY and CDR2 SVGAGI. V gave up 5 bases and J gave up 1 base, with 8 bases separating them. The CDR3, as DNA: TGTGCCAGCAGTACCAGGGTGAACACCGGGGAGCTGTTTTTT. It translates to CASSTRVNTGELFF.

The chain recombines TRBV7-8 with TRBJ2-5; D uncertain. This CDR3 region has 13 residues. The germline CDR1 and CDR2 sequences are SGHVS and FQNEAQ. V was shortened by 4 bases and J by 5 bases, with 11 bases between the two germline ends. CDR3 nucleotides: TGTGCCAGCAGCTCCCATTCCACCGAGACCCAGTACTTC. Translating it yields CASSSHSTETQYF.

The chain joins TRBV5-1 to TRBJ1-1; D is possibly TRBD1 (6 bases). Germline V gene sequence: CDR1 SGHRS, CDR2 YFSETQ. CDR3 length: 13 residues. Trimming took 6 bases from V and 8 from J, leaving 17 bases between them. For the CDR3, the DNA is TGCGCCAGCAAGGACCAGGTGGGGGGCGAAGCTTTCTTT. Translated, it gives CASKDQVGGEAFF.

J is TRBJ1-3 and V is TRBV7-9; no firm D call. Between the trimmed V and J ends, which lost 5 bases and 3 bases, there was a span of 20 bases. This CDR3 is 17 amino acids long. CDR1 and CDR2 from the germline V gene are SEHNR and FQNEAQ (reference sequence). CDR3 in DNA: TGTGCCAGCAGCGGCCCGGTTGGGTTGGGATTTGGAAACACCATATATTTT. Translation gives CASSGPVGLGFGNTIYF.

The V gene is TRBV7-3, the J gene TRBJ1-1; TRBD1 might be the D (6 bases). Trimming shortened V by 5 bases and J by 0 bases, and 13 bases separated the two germline ends. Germline V gives CDR1 SGHTA, CDR2 FQGTGA. The CDR3 consists of 15 residues. DNA of the CDR3: TGTGCCAGCAGCCCGGGTGGGGGCTTGAACACTGAAGCTTTCTTT. Its protein is CASSPGGGLNTEAFF.

The sample holds a few counts of this clone. The J gene is TRBJ1-1, the V gene TRBV14, with TRBD1 matching 11 bases. V shed 7 bases, J shed 4 bases, and the junction held 11 bases outside the gene matches. Looked up from germline, CDR1 is SGHDN and CDR2 is FVKESK. CDR3 length equals 16 residues. The CDR3 protein is CASTTKPGTGGTEAFF. Written as DNA, the CDR3 is TGTGCCAGCACTACTAAACCCGGGACAGGGGGCACTGAAGCTTTCTTT.

This clone was counted once. The V gene is TRBV2, the J gene TRBJ1-1, with no clear D. This CDR3 is 11 amino acids long. The V and J ends lost 11 bases and 1 base respectively, with 8 bases between them. Per the germline V gene, CDR1 is SNHLY and CDR2 is FYNNEI. The CDR3 nucleotides read TGTGCCGGACTATCGAACACTGAAGCTTTCTTT. Translation: CAGLSNTEAFF.

This chain joins TRBV7-3 and TRBJ2-1, with TRBD2 matching over 12 bases. J gave up 5 bases and V 4 bases, and 9 bases lay outside the gene matches. CDR3 length equals 17 residues. Germline V gene data show CDR1 as SGHTA and CDR2 as FQGTGA. Here the CDR3 DNA reads TGTGCCAGCAGCTACCCGAGACTAGCGGGAGCGGACAATGAGCAGTTCTTC. It translates to CASSYPRLAGADNEQFF.

The chain couples TRBV7-9 to TRBJ2-7; unclear D gene. There are 12 residues in the CDR3. Per germline, CDR1 SEHNR and CDR2 FQNEAQ (reference sequence). Trimming pared 5 bases from V and 2 bases from J, leaving 7 bases between. The CDR3 here is CASSPAPYEQYF. As DNA, the CDR3 is TGTGCCAGCAGCCCCGCCCCCTACGAGCAGTACTTC.

The chain is built from TRBV4-3 and TRBJ2-7, with 12 bases identical to TRBD1. This CDR3 has 17 amino acids. J gave up 5 bases and V 1 base, and 9 bases lay outside the gene matches. CDR1 is LGHNA, CDR2 YSLEER, per germline. The CDR3 spells CASSQGTPGQGADEQYF. In nucleotides, the CDR3 is TGCGCCAGCAGCCAAGGAACCCCGGGACAGGGGGCCGACGAGCAGTACTTC.

The chain recombines TRBV5-1 with TRBJ1-1, with 7 bases fitting TRBD1. Germline V gene data show CDR1 as SGHRS and CDR2 as YFSETQ. The CDR3 consists of 13 residues. V was pared by 1 base and J by 6 bases, with 3 bases of the junction left unmatched. The DNA of the CDR3 is TGCGCCAGCAGCTTGAGCGGGACAGCTGAAGCTTTCTTT. Protein product: CASSLSGTAEAFF.

This clone was recorded at least ten times. This sequence joins TRBV5-4 and TRBJ2-3; a possible D gene is TRBD2 (7 bases). V lost 5 bases, J lost 4 bases, and 17 bases lay in between. This CDR3 has 15 residues. Germline V lookup: CDR1 SGHNT, CDR2 YYREEE (reference sequence). CDR3: CASRPRGAPADTQYF. The CDR3 DNA reads as TGTGCCAGCAGACCACGGGGGGCCCCGGCAGATACGCAGTATTTT.

V is TRBV7-3 and J is TRBJ1-5, with D perhaps matching TRBD1 (5 bases). Germline-derived CDR1 and CDR2 are SGHTA and FQGTGA. The V end was cut by 1 base, the J end by 7 bases, with 8 bases between. The CDR3 spans 13 residues. The CDR3 DNA is TGTGCCAGCAGCTTAAGCTGGGGCCAGCCCCAGCATTTT. Encoded protein: CASSLSWGQPQHF.

This chain connects TRBV7-2 to TRBJ2-5; D is unresolved. The CDR3 is 13 residues long. The V and J ends lost 1 base and 4 bases respectively, with 7 bases between them. The germline V gene has CDR1 SGHTA and CDR2 FQGNSA. The CDR3 DNA is TGTGCCAGCAGCTTAGTGGGCGCAGAGACCCAGTACTTC. It is translated as CASSLVGAETQYF.

A few counts support this clone. V and J are TRBV10-3 and TRBJ2-7; TRBD1 matches 7 bases. The V gene's germline CDR1 is ENHRY and CDR2 SYGVKD. V gave up 6 bases and J gave up 0 bases; unmatched junction bases: 5. The CDR3 spans 14 residues. In DNA form, the CDR3 reads TGTGCCATCAGGATGACAGGGAGCTCCTACGAGCAGTACTTC. Translation: CAIRMTGSSYEQYF.

This clone came up once. The V and J genes are TRBV19 and TRBJ2-1; 9 positions agree with TRBD2. The CDR3 is 15 residues long. Germline CDR1 LNHDA, CDR2 SQIVND (reference sequence). With V trimmed by 4 bases and J by 3 bases, 4 bases remained unmatched. CDR3 loop: CASSSGGANYNEQFF. The DNA of the CDR3 is TGTGCCAGTAGTAGCGGGGGGGCGAACTACAATGAGCAGTTCTTC. The variable domain in full, completed from reference TRBV19 and TRBJ2-1, reads DGGITQSPKYLFRKEGQNVTLSCEQNLNHDAMYWYRQDPGQGLRLIYYSQIVNDFQKGDIAEGYSVSREKKESFPLTVTSAQKNPTAFYLCASSSGGANYNEQFFGPGTRLTVL.